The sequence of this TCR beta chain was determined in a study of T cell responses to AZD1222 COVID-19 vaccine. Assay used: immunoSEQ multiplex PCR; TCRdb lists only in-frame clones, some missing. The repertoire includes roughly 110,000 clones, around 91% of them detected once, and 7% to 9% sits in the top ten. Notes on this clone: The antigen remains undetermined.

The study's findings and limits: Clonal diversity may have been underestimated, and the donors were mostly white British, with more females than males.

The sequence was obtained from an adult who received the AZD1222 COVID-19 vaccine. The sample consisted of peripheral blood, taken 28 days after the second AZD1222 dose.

The CDR3: CASSFIGSTDTQYF. CDR3 DNA: TGTGCCAGCAGTTTTATAGGAAGCACAGATACGCAGTATTTT. The rearrangement links TRBV6-2 or TRBV6-3 to TRBJ2-3, with D unclear. Germline CDR1 and CDR2: MNHEY and SVGEGT. CDR3 length equals 14 residues. With 4 bases removed from V and 0 bases from J, the gap between germline ends came to 8 bases.